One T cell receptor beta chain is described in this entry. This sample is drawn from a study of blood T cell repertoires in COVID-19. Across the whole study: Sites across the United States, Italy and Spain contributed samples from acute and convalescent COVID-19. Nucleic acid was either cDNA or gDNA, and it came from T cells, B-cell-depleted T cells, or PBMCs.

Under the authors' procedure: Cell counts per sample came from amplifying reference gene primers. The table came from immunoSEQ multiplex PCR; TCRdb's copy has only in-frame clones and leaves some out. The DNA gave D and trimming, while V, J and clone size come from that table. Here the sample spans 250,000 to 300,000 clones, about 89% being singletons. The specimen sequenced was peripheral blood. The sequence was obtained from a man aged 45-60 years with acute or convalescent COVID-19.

Here the CDR3 DNA reads TGTGCCAGCTCACCTTTAGCGGGGGCTTCCTACGAGCAGTACTTC. Translation: CASSPLAGASYEQYF. The rearrangement links TRBV18 to TRBJ2-7, with TRBD2 matching over 9 bases. CDR1 and CDR2 (germline): KGHSH, LQKENI. The CDR3 contains 15 residues. J lost 1 base, V lost 3 bases, and 4 bases had no gene match.